This T cell receptor (beta chain) appears in the sequencing data of a study of T cell clonality in common variable immunodeficiency. Germline CDR1 and CDR2: DFQATT and SNEGSKA (reference sequence). This CDR3 comprises 12 residues. Study-level points and caveats: Shared TCRbeta clones were fewer between CVID subjects than controls.

The data were produced by immunoSEQ multiplex PCR, yet TCRdb's version contains in-frame clones alone and is incomplete. Found here are 39,000 or so clones, no singletons; the ten largest cover 2.5% to 3%. This clone was seen repeatedly, ten times or more. Antigen specificity is unknown. The read falls 3 residues short of the CDR3 end, and the missing part is taken from the germline J gene. This sequence originates from a person between 18 and 75 years old in good health. The material sequenced was peripheral blood mononuclear cells. The chain carries TRBV20-1 and TRBJ2-3; perhaps TRBD2 as D (5 bases). CDR3 region: CSARVAAATQYF. CDR3 DNA, as far as it was read: TGCAGTGCTAGAGTAGCAGCGGCGACG.